Listed below are T cell receptor beta chains from one sample, sequenced in a study of T-cell memory formation after mild COVID-19. TCRdb called the 5' RACE reads again in MiXCR, with one record for every CDR3 protein. Of approximately 300,000 distinct CDR3 sequences in the sample, less than 20% were seen once. Sequences were obtained from PBMCs or a T cell subset sorted from them (not recorded which). These receptors were obtained from a man aged 18 to 30 who had mild COVID-19 (a few samples of this study predate the infection). Cell type and time point are not known. The CDR3 runs from the conserved cysteine through the conserved F or W. D genes are given only for firm matches. Only part of the rows carry a size: once, few, many, or a class if the clone is expanded.

d_call	v_call	j_call	cdr3_length	clone_size	cdr3_nt	cdr3_aa
-	TRBV4-3	TRBJ1-1	14	-	TGCGCCAGCAGCCGAGGACGGGAGAACACTGAAGCTTTCTTT	CASSRGRENTEAFF
-	TRBV4-1	TRBJ1-5	13	-	TGCGCCAGCAGACAGATCAGCCGGCAGCCCCAGCATTTT	CASRQISRQPQHF
-	TRBV7-2	TRBJ1-5	14	few	TGTGCCAGCAGCCTCCAGGGATGGGATCAGCCCCAGCATTTT	CASSLQGWDQPQHF
-	TRBV10-1	TRBJ2-1	11	-	TGCGCCAGCAGCAGAGGCTATGAGCAGTTCTTC	CASSRGYEQFF
TRBD2	TRBV5-1	TRBJ2-1	15	-	TGCGCCAGCAGCTTGGCCAGTGGGAGGGTCAATGAGCAGTTCTTC	CASSLASGRVNEQFF
-	TRBV4-1	TRBJ1-2	15	-	TGCGCCAGCAGCCAAGAGGGCAGGGTGGGCTATGGCTACACCTTC	CASSQEGRVGYGYTF
-	TRBV11-2	TRBJ2-5	11	few	TGTGCCACAGGGACCCAAGAGACCCAGTACTTC	CATGTQETQYF
-	TRBV10-3	TRBJ1-3	13	many	TGTGCCATCAGTGGCAGCTCTGGAAACACCATATATTTT	CAISGSSGNTIYF
-	TRBV11-2	TRBJ2-3	15	-	TGTGCCAGCAGCCCCGTAGGGGGGACGGCAGATACGCAGTATTTT	CASSPVGGTADTQYF
-	TRBV5-1	TRBJ1-1	16	-	TGCGCCAGCAGCTCCCTTCTAGGGGGGCAGGGCACTGAAGCTTTCTTT	CASSSLLGGQGTEAFF
TRBD1	TRBV6-5	TRBJ1-2	15	few	TGTGCCAGCAGTTCCATCGGGACAGGGGGCTATGGCTACACCTTC	CASSSIGTGGYGYTF
TRBD1	TRBV6-2/TRBV6-3	TRBJ1-1	15	few	TGTGCCAGCAGTTACGGGACAGGGGGCGACACTGAAGCTTTCTTT	CASSYGTGGDTEAFF
TRBD2	TRBV10-2	TRBJ2-5	14	few	TGCGCCAGCAGGGGGACTAGCGGTCCAGAGACCCAGTACTTC	CASRGTSGPETQYF
-	TRBV11-3	TRBJ2-1	13	few	TGTGCCAGCAGCTTAGATACGGCTAATGAGCAGTTCTTC	CASSLDTANEQFF
-	TRBV28	TRBJ1-5	14	-	TGTGCCAGCAGTGTCCCTCCGTTTGATCAGCCCCAGCATTTT	CASSVPPFDQPQHF
-	TRBV6-5	TRBJ2-7	14	-	TGTGCCAGCAGTTACGGCCCCAGCTCCTACGAGCAGTACTTC	CASSYGPSSYEQYF
TRBD1	TRBV7-9	TRBJ1-2	17	-	TGTGCCAGCAGCTTAGGGGGGGTCGGACAGGAAAACTATGTCTACACCTTC	CASSLGGVGQENYVYTF
-	TRBV9	TRBJ1-4	13	few	TGTGCCAGCAGCCTAGGACTGGGAGAAAAACTGTTTTTT	CASSLGLGEKLFF
-	TRBV6-2/TRBV6-3	TRBJ2-5	16	-	TGTGCCAGCAGTCTCCAAACACCAACTAGCCGCGAGACCCAGTACTTC	CASSLQTPTSRETQYF
-	TRBV4-1	TRBJ1-6	15	-	TGCGCCAGCAGCCAAGATCGGGGGTTATGGTCACCCCTCCACTTT	CASSQDRGLWSPLHF
-	TRBV28	TRBJ1-2	13	few	TGTGCCAGCAGCCGGGCGGCACCTAGTGGCTACACCTTC	CASSRAAPSGYTF
-	TRBV9	TRBJ1-5	15	-	TGTGCCAGCAGCGCTAGGGGGGAGGTGGAACAGCCCCAGCATTTT	CASSARGEVEQPQHF